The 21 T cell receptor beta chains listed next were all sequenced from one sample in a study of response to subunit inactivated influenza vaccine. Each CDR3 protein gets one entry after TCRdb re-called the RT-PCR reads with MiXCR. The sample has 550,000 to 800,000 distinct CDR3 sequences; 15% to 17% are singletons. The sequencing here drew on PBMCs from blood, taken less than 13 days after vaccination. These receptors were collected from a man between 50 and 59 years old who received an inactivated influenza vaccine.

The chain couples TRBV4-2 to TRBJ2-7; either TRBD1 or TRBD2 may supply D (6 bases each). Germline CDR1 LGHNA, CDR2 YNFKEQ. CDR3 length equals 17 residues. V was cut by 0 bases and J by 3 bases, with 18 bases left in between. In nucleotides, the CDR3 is TGTGCCAGCAGCCAAGACTGGCGGGGACACACGGGCTACGAGCAGTACTTC. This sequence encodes CASSQDWRGHTGYEQYF.

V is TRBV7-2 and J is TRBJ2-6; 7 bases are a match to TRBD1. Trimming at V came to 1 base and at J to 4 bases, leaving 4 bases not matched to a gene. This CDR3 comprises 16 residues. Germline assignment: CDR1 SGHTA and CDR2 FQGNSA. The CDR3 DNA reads TGTGCCAGCAGCTTAGAGACAGGGTCGGGGGCCAACGTCCTGACTTTC. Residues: CASSLETGSGANVLTF.

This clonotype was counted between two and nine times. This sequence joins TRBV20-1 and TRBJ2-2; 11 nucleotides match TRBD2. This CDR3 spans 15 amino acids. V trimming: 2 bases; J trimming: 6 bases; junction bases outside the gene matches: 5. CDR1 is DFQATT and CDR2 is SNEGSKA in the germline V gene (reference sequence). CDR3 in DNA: TGCAGTGCTAGACTTAGCGGGAGGGCCCCCGGGGAGCTGTTTTTT. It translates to CSARLSGRAPGELFF.

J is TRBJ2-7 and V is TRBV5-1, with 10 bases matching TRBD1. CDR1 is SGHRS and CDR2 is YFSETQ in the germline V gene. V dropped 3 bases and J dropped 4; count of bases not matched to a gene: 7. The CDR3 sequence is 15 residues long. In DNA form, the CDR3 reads TGCGCCAGCAGCTATGGTGGGACAGGGGTATACGAGCAGTACTTC. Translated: CASSYGGTGVYEQYF. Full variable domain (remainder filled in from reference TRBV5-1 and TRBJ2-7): KAGVTQTPRYLIKTRGQQVTLSCSPISGHRSVSWYQQTPGQGLQFLFEYFSETQRNKGNFPGRFSGRQFSNSRSEMNVSTLELGDSALYLCASSYGGTGVYEQYFGPGTRLTVT.

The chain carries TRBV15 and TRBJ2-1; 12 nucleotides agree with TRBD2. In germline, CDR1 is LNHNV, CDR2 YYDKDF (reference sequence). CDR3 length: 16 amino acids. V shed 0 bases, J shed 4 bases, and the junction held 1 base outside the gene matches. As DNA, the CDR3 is TGTGCCACCAGCAGAGACGGACTAGCGGGGTACAATGAGCAGTTCTTC. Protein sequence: CATSRDGLAGYNEQFF.

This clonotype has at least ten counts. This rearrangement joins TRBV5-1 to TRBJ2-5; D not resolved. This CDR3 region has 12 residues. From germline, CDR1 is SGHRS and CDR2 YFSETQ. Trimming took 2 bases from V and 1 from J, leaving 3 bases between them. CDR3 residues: CASSLFQETQYF. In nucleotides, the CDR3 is TGCGCCAGCAGCTTATTCCAAGAGACCCAGTACTTC.

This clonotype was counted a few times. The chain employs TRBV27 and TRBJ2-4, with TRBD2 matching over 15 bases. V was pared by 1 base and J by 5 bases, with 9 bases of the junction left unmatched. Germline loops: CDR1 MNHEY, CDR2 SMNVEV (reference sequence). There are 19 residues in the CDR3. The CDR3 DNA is TGTGCCAGCAGTTTATTAGGCCCGGGACTAGCGGGAGGAGAAAACATTCAGTACTTC. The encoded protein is CASSLLGPGLAGGENIQYF.

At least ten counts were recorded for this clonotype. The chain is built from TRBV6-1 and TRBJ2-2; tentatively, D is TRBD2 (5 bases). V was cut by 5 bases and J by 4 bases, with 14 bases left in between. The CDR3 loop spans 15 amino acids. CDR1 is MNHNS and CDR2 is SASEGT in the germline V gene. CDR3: CASSPLSGITGELFF. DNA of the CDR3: TGTGCCAGCAGTCCGTTATCGGGGATCACCGGGGAGCTGTTTTTT.

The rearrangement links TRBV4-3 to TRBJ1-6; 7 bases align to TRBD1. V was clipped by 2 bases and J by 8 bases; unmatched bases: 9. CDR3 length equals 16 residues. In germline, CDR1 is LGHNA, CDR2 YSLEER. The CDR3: CASSQSGQVWDSPLHF. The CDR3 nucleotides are TGCGCCAGCAGCCAATCTGGACAGGTCTGGGATTCACCCCTCCACTTT.

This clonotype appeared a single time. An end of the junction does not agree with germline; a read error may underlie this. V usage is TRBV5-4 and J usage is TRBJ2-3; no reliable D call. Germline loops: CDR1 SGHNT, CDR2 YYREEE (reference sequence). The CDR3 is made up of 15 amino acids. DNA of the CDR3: TGTGCCAGCAGATTGGTGGGAATAGGATTGGATACGCAGTATTTT. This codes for CASRLVGIGLDTQYF.

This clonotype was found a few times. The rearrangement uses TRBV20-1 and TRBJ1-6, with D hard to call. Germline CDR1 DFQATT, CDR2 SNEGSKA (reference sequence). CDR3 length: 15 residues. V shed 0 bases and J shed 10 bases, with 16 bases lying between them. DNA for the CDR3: TGCAGTGCTAGAGATCTCTTGGCGCTTCGGTCACCCCTCCACTTT. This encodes CSARDLLALRSPLHF.

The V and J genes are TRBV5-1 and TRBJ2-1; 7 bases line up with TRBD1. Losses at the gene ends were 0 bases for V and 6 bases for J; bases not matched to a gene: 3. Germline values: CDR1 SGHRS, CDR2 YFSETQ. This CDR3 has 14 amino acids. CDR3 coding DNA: TGCGCCAGCAGCTTGGAGGGGGCGCTCAATGAGCAGTTCTTC. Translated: CASSLEGALNEQFF.

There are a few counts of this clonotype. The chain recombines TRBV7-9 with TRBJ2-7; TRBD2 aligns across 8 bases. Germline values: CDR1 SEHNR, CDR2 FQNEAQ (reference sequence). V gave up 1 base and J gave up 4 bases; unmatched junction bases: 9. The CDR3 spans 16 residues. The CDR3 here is CASSLGPGLGSYEQYF. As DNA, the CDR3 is TGTGCCAGCAGCTTAGGACCGGGACTAGGAAGTTACGAGCAGTACTTC.

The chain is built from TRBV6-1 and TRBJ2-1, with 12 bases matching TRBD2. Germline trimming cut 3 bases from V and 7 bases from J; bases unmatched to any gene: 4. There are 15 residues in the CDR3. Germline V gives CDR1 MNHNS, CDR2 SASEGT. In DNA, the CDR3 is TGTGCCAGCAGTGAGACTAGCGGGAGCTGGAATGAGCAGTTCTTC. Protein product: CASSETSGSWNEQFF.

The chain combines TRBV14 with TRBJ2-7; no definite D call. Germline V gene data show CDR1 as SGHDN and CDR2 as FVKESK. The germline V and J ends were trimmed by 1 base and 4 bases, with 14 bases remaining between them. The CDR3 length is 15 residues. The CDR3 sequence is CASSQVYGRPYEQYF. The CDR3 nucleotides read TGTGCCAGCAGCCAAGTTTACGGACGGCCATACGAGCAGTACTTC.

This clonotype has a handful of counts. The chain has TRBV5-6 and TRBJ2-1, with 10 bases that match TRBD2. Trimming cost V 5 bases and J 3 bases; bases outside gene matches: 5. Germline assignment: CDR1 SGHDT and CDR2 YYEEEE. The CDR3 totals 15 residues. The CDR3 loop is CASRSGLASYNEQFF. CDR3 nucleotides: TGTGCCAGCAGATCGGGACTAGCGAGCTACAATGAGCAGTTCTTC.

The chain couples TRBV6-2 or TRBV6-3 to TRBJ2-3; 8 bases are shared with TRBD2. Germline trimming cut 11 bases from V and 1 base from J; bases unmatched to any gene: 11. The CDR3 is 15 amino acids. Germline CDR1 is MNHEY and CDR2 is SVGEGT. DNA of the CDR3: TGTGCCGCCCAGTCGGGCGGGGGGCGCACAGATACGCAGTATTTT. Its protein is CAAQSGGGRTDTQYF.

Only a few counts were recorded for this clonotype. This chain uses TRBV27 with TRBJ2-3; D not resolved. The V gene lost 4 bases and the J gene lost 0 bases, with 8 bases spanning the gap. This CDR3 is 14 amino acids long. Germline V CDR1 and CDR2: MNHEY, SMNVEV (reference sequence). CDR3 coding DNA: TGTGCCAGCAGTTGGTGGCCTAGCACAGATACGCAGTATTTT. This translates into CASSWWPSTDTQYF.

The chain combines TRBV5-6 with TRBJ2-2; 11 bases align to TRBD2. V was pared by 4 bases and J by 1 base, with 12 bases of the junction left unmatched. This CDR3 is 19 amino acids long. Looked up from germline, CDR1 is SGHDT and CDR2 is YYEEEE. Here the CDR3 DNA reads TGTGCCAGCAGCGTGCGCCGGACTAGCGGGTACTGGAACACCGGGGAGCTGTTTTTT. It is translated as CASSVRRTSGYWNTGELFF. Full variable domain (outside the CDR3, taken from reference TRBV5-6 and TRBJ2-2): DAGVTQSPTHLIKTRGQQVTLRCSPKSGHDTVSWYQQALGQGPQFIFQYYEEEERQRGNFPDRFSGHQFPNYSSELNVNALLLGDSALYLCASSVRRTSGYWNTGELFFGEGSRLTVL.

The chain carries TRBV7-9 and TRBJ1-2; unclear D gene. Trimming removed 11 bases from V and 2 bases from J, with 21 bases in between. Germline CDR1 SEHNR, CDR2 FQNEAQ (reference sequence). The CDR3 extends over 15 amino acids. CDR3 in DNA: TGTGCCCGCCTTGGAGGTGGATGGAAGAACTATGGCTACACCTTC. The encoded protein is CARLGGGWKNYGYTF.

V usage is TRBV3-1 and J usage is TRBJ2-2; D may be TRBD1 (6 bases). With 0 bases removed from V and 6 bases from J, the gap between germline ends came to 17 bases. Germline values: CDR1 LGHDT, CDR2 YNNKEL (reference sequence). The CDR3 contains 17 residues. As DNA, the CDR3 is TGTGCCAGCAGCCAAGATTGGGCAGGGGCCCTCGCCGGGGAGCTGTTTTTT. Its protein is CASSQDWAGALAGELFF.